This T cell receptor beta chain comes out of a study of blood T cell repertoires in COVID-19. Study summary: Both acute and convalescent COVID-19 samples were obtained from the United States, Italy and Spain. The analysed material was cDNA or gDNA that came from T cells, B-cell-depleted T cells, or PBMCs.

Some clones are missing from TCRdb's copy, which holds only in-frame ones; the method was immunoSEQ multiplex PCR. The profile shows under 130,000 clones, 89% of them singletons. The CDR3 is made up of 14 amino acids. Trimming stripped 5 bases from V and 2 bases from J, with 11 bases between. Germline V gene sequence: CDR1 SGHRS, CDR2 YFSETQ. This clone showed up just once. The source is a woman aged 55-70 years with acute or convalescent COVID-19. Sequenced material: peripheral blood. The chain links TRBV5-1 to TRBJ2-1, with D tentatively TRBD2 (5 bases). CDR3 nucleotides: TGCGCCAGCAGGTCGGACTCGACCTACAATGAGCAGTTCTTC. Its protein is CASRSDSTYNEQFF. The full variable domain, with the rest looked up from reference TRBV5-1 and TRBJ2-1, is KAGVTQTPRYLIKTRGQQVTLSCSPISGHRSVSWYQQTPGQGLQFLFEYFSETQRNKGNFPGRFSGRQFSNSRSEMNVSTLELGDSALYLCASRSDSTYNEQFFGPGTRLTVL.